The 3 T cell receptor beta chains given below trace back to one sample, sequenced in a study of shared clonotypes between healthy human individuals. Assay: immunoSEQ multiplex PCR; the TCRdb copy retains only in-frame clones and omits some. The data show under 850,000 clones, 55% to 80% seen once. Sequencing input: memory CD4+ T cells sorted from blood. The subset denotes: CD45RA-negative fraction. These receptors were collected from a woman in her thirties in good health.

For the CDR3, the DNA is TGTGCCAGCTCACCACGGAGGGATCGGACTGAAGCTTTCTTT. Translating gives CASSPRRDRTEAFF. The chain links TRBV18 to TRBJ1-1; D call uncertain. Germline loops: CDR1 KGHSH, CDR2 LQKENI. The germline V and J ends were trimmed by 1 base and 5 bases, with 11 bases remaining between them. The CDR3 sequence is 14 residues long. The full variable domain, rest sourced from reference TRBV18 and TRBJ1-1, is NAGVMQNPRHLVRRRGQEARLRCSPMKGHSHVYWYRQLPEEGLKFMVYLQKENIIDESGMPKERFSAEFPKEGPSILRIQQVVRGDSAAYFCASSPRRDRTEAFFGQGTRLTVV.

The V and J genes are TRBV7-3 and TRBJ2-2; 7 bases agree with TRBD2. V shed 7 bases and J 7 bases; nucleotides not matched to a gene: 21. Germline V lookup: CDR1 SGHTA, CDR2 FQGTGA. This CDR3 has 18 residues. The CDR3 spells CASTPFPLSGTGNGELFF. The DNA of the CDR3 is TGTGCCAGCACCCCTTTTCCCCTCAGCGGGACCGGGAACGGGGAGCTGTTTTTT.

The V call is TRBV30, the J call TRBJ2-5; no clear D gene. Germline V gives CDR1 GTSNPN, CDR2 SVGIG (reference sequence). The CDR3 length is 14 residues. Trimming shortened V by 0 bases and J by 2 bases, and 10 bases separated the two germline ends. This CDR3 is CAWSVAHKQETQYF. CDR3 in DNA: TGTGCCTGGAGTGTAGCCCACAAACAAGAGACCCAGTACTTC.